The source of this T cell receptor (beta chain) is a study of cytomegalovirus exposure and HLA in healthy donors. Study outcomes and limitations: Some V segments (TRBV6-2 and TRBV6-3 among them) were excluded as indistinguishable. The study listed 150 to 200 cytomegalovirus-associated TCR beta chains. For presence/absence analyses, sequencing depth was assumed to be roughly uniform across donors. With DRB1 most and HLA-C fewest, TCR association rates differed between HLA loci in a later analysis.

This clone came up a few times. The target antigen is unknown. With V trimmed by 1 base and J by 5 bases, 11 bases remained unmatched. CDR3 length equals 17 residues. Germline CDR1 and CDR2: SEHNR and FQNEAQ (reference sequence). PCR was performed using 60 Vbeta and 13 Jbeta primers. Some clones are missing from TCRdb's copy, which holds only in-frame ones; the method was immunoSEQ multiplex PCR. The sample has around 130,000 clones; over 75% are singletons. This receptor was obtained from a man between 35 and 55 years old in good health and CMV-seronegative. The sample was PBMCs. J is TRBJ2-3 and V is TRBV7-9; 8 positions match TRBD2. In DNA, the CDR3 is TGTGCCAGCAGCTTAGGGCTAGCGGGCTCCCCTAGAGATACGCAGTATTTT. It specifies CASSLGLAGSPRDTQYF.